This T cell receptor beta chain originates from a study of shared clonotypes between healthy human individuals. The CDR3 is made up of 15 amino acids. The V gene end was trimmed by 3 bases and the J gene end by 0 bases; junction bases not matched to a gene: 5. The V gene's germline CDR1 is MNHEY and CDR2 SVGAGI. The assay was immunoSEQ multiplex PCR, and TCRdb's table has in-frame clones only and misses some. The sample shows more than 450,000 clones, 79% of them seen only once. The sample consisted of PBMCs. The chain uses TRBV6-5 and TRBJ2-7; TRBD2 matches at 7 bases. This TCR came from a woman in her thirties or forties in good health. Some clones in this sample may be carry-over from other donors' samples. The CDR3, as DNA: TGTGCCAGCAGTTATGTCGGCGGGAGCTCCTACGAGCAGTACTTC. Translated: CASSYVGGSSYEQYF.